The 28 T cell receptor beta chains presented below share a single source sample, sequenced in a study of beta chain features in type 1 diabetes. Isolated RNA was reverse transcribed in full, so expressed TCRB transcripts were sequenced. Here immunoSEQ multiplex PCR was the method, and the copy in TCRdb shows in-frame clones only, minus some. The table records 850,000 to 900,000 clones, roughly a sixth of them present only once. Sequenced material: naive CD4+ T cells from blood. These receptors originate from a woman between 18 and 29 years old in good health.

The rearrangement joins TRBV9 to TRBJ1-1; no clear D gene. There are 13 residues in the CDR3. Germline V gene sequence: CDR1 SGDLS, CDR2 YYNGEE. The ends were cut back, 0 bases at V and 3 bases at J, with 6 bases in the middle. The CDR3: CASSVDAYTEAFF. The DNA of the CDR3 is TGTGCCAGCAGCGTAGACGCCTACACTGAAGCTTTCTTT.

This clone was seen a few times. At the DNA level, this CDR3 is encoded by other sequences in the same sample as well. This chain uses TRBV7-2 with TRBJ2-5; the D is unclear. This CDR3 region has 12 residues. Germline loops: CDR1 SGHTA, CDR2 FQGNSA. Trimming removed 1 base at V and 4 bases at J, with 4 bases between. In nucleotides, the CDR3 is TGTGCCAGCAGCTTAGTAGGAGAGACCCAGTACTTC. It encodes CASSLVGETQYF. The full variable domain, in which reference TRBV7-2 and TRBJ2-5 provide the parts outside the CDR3, is GAGVSQSPSNKVTEKGKDVELRCDPISGHTALYWYRQSLGQGLEFLIYFQGNSAPDKSGLPSDRFSAERTGGSVSTLTIQRTQQEDSAVYLCASSLVGETQYFGPGTRLLVL.

This clone was observed a few times. The V and J genes are TRBV7-8 and TRBJ2-5; 12 bases align to TRBD2. Trimming at V came to 3 bases and at J to 5 bases, leaving 7 bases not matched to a gene. The germline CDR1 and CDR2 sequences are SGHVS and FQNEAQ. The CDR3 length is 16 residues. The CDR3 nucleotides are TGTGCCAGCAGCTTGTCTAGCGGGAGGGCCGGTGAGACCCAGTACTTC. This sequence encodes CASSLSSGRAGETQYF.

The rearrangement joins TRBV6-5 to TRBJ1-2; no clear D. The CDR3 totals 14 residues. Trimming took 8 bases from V and 2 from J, leaving 15 bases between them. Germline V gene lookup returns CDR1 MNHEY and CDR2 SVGAGI. CDR3 residues: CASYLRGRNYGYTF. The CDR3 nucleotides are TGTGCCAGCTACCTCCGGGGTCGAAACTATGGCTACACCTTC.

This chain uses TRBV9 with TRBJ2-1; the match to TRBD2 covers 8 bases. This CDR3 region has 15 residues. Germline CDR1 reads SGDLS; CDR2 reads YYNGEE. V lost 2 bases and J lost 5; bases outside the gene matches: 6. The chain's CDR3 is CASSVGSGVNNEQFF. The CDR3 nucleotides are TGTGCCAGCAGCGTGGGTAGCGGGGTTAACAATGAGCAGTTCTTC.

About this clone: Distinct nucleotide sequences in the sample also encode this CDR3. The chain is built from TRBV9 and TRBJ2-7; unclear D gene. This CDR3 spans 13 amino acids. CDR1 and CDR2 (germline): SGDLS, YYNGEE. Deletions cut 2 bases from V and 0 bases from J, with 6 bases between. The CDR3 nucleotides read TGTGCCAGCAGCGTTGGAGCCTCCTACGAGCAGTACTTC. This translates into CASSVGASYEQYF.

This rearrangement joins TRBV4-2 to TRBJ1-4; the D is unclear. CDR1 and CDR2 from the germline V gene are LGHNA and YNFKEQ. Trimming removed 4 bases from V and 8 bases from J, with 17 bases in between. The CDR3 has 15 amino acids. The chain's CDR3 is CASSLGRLVEEKLFF. In nucleotides, the CDR3 is TGTGCCAGCAGCCTGGGTCGGCTCGTGGAAGAAAAACTGTTTTTT.

The genes are TRBV20-1 and TRBJ2-7; D not certain. CDR1 is DFQATT, CDR2 SNEGSKA, per germline (reference sequence). This CDR3 has 11 residues. V was trimmed by 5 bases and J by 4 bases, leaving 9 bases between them. CDR3 sequence reads: CSAGLSYEQYF. The CDR3 region has the DNA TGCAGTGCTGGGCTGTCATACGAGCAGTACTTC.

In this sample, this clone turned up a few times. V is TRBV13 and J is TRBJ2-7; 10 bases align to TRBD2. The CDR3 extends over 15 amino acids. Trimming took 0 bases from V and 2 from J; bases not matched to a gene: 1. Looked up from germline, CDR1 is PRHDT and CDR2 is FYEKMQ (reference sequence). The CDR3 loop is CASSLGLAGPYEQYF. CDR3 in DNA: TGTGCCAGCAGCTTAGGACTAGCGGGACCCTACGAGCAGTACTTC. The full variable domain, its missing parts supplied by reference TRBV13 and TRBJ2-7, is AAGVIQSPRHLIKEKRETATLKCYPIPRHDTVYWYQQGPGQDPQFLISFYEKMQSDKGSIPDRFSAQQFSDYHSELNMSSLELGDSALYFCASSLGLAGPYEQYFGPGTRLTVT.

The chain links TRBV28 to TRBJ2-7; 9 nucleotides align to TRBD1. The CDR3 has 14 residues. The V gene's germline CDR1 is MDHEN and CDR2 SYDVKM. Trimming took 6 bases from V and 1 from J; bases not matched to a gene: 4. CDR3 sequence (DNA): TGTGCCAGCAGGGACAGGGGTGGGTCCTACGAGCAGTACTTC. Its protein is CASRDRGGSYEQYF.

This clone was seen only a few times. V and J are TRBV5-1 and TRBJ2-3, with 13 bases that match TRBD2. The CDR3 runs 16 residues. V was clipped by 3 bases and J by 4 bases; unmatched bases: 5. From germline, CDR1 is SGHRS and CDR2 YFSETQ. CDR3 sequence: CASSWGTSGKADTQYF. CDR3 DNA: TGCGCCAGCAGCTGGGGGACTAGCGGGAAAGCAGATACGCAGTATTTT.

This clone has only a few counts. The CDR3 DNA sequence: TGTGCCAGCGGCCAGAATTCGGGAGGGCCGCGAGAGCAGTACTTC. Encoded protein: CASGQNSGGPREQYF. The rearrangement joins TRBV11-2 to TRBJ2-7, with 8 bases aligning to TRBD2. The germline CDR1 and CDR2 sequences are SGHAT and FQNNGV. The trim removed 8 bases at V and 7 bases at J, leaving 16 bases unmatched. CDR3 length: 15 residues.

As for this clone: This CDR3 is also generated by other DNA sequences in the sample. V usage is TRBV5-1 and J usage is TRBJ2-6; D remains unclear. Trimming pared 0 bases from V and 1 base from J, leaving 8 bases between. Germline V gene lookup returns CDR1 SGHRS and CDR2 YFSETQ. The CDR3 sequence is 16 residues long. Here the CDR3 DNA reads TGCGCCAGCAGCTTGGGTGGGCAATCTGGGGCCAACGTCCTGACTTTC. Protein sequence: CASSLGGQSGANVLTF.

This clone was counted between two and nine times. The rearrangement links TRBV19 to TRBJ2-1; tentatively, D is TRBD1 or TRBD2 (5 bases each). The CDR3 is 15 residues long. Trimming pared 4 bases from V and 5 bases from J, leaving 15 bases between. Germline V gene sequence: CDR1 LNHDA, CDR2 SQIVND (reference sequence). The CDR3 region has the DNA TGTGCCAGTAGTACCGGGTTCCCGGGGCACAATGAGCAGTTCTTC. Translating it yields CASSTGFPGHNEQFF.

Concerning this clone itself: One junction end disagrees with the germline gene, perhaps due to a read error. CDR3 nucleotide sequence: TGTGCTAGCAGCTTTTCCCGGGGGAGACTCTACACCTTC. This translates into CASSFSRGRLYTF. The chain combines TRBV7-7 with TRBJ1-2; TRBD1 is a possible D gene (5 bases). The V gene's germline CDR1 is SSHAT and CDR2 FNYEAQ (reference sequence). The CDR3 is 13 residues long.

V is TRBV11-2 and J is TRBJ2-7; D is ambiguous. CDR1 is SGHAT and CDR2 is FQNNGV in the germline V gene. Between the trimmed V and J ends, which lost 3 bases and 5 bases, there was a span of 11 bases. The CDR3 covers 13 residues. The CDR3 DNA reads TGTGCCAGCAGCTTTTCCACTTACGACGAGCAGTACTTC. Protein product: CASSFSTYDEQYF.

The chain couples TRBV15 to TRBJ2-1; 9 bases agree with TRBD1. V was pared by 1 base and J by 7 bases, with 17 bases of the junction left unmatched. CDR3 length equals 19 residues. Looked up from germline, CDR1 is LNHNV and CDR2 is YYDKDF (reference sequence). This chain's CDR3 is CATSRARGSNRGRMNEQFF. The CDR3 DNA reads as TGTGCCACCAGCAGAGCGAGGGGGAGTAACAGGGGGCGGATGAATGAGCAGTTCTTC.

In its sample, this clone was seen a few times. Other DNA sequences from this sample encode an identical CDR3 as well. V gene TRBV7-9 combines with J gene TRBJ2-7; D is ambiguous. This CDR3 comprises 12 residues. V was pared by 4 bases and J by 4 bases, with 8 bases between. The germline V gene encodes CDR1 SEHNR and CDR2 FQNEAQ (reference sequence). In nucleotides, the CDR3 is TGTGCCAGCAGCTCCGACGGTTACGAGCAGTACTTC. This codes for CASSSDGYEQYF.

The chain couples TRBV7-2 to TRBJ2-3; TRBD2 matches at 8 bases. With V trimmed by 3 bases and J by 3 bases, 5 bases remained unmatched. CDR3 length equals 15 residues. Per the germline V gene, CDR1 is SGHTA and CDR2 is FQGNSA. The CDR3 DNA reads as TGTGCCAGCAGCTTGCCCAGCGGGAGTACAGATACGCAGTATTTT. Translated, it gives CASSLPSGSTDTQYF.

This clone was recorded a few times. The rearrangement uses TRBV10-3 and TRBJ2-7; maybe TRBD1 (5 bases). The CDR3 contains 15 residues. Trimming removed 2 bases from V and 2 bases from J, with 13 bases in between. Germline CDR1 is ENHRY and CDR2 is SYGVKD. In DNA, the CDR3 is TGTGCCATCAGTGAGAACAGGCTGAGGCCCTACGAGCAGTACTTC. Protein sequence: CAISENRLRPYEQYF.

The J gene is TRBJ1-4, the V gene TRBV28; D might be TRBD1 (6 bases). This CDR3 is built from 13 residues. Germline values: CDR1 MDHEN, CDR2 SYDVKM. Trimming removed 6 bases from V and 8 bases from J, with 13 bases in between. The CDR3 sequence is CASSPGQIEKLFF. The CDR3 bases are TGTGCCAGCAGCCCAGGACAGATCGAAAAACTGTTTTTT.

To note about this clone: The same CDR3 is also encoded by other DNA sequences in this sample. The chain recombines TRBV4-2 with TRBJ2-7, with D uncertain. Germline V lookup: CDR1 LGHNA, CDR2 YNFKEQ. Trimming left V 3 bases short and J 4 bases short, with 7 bases between. The CDR3 is 12 amino acids. CDR3 sequence (DNA): TGTGCCAGCAGCCAGGTTGGTTACGAGCAGTACTTC. Translated: CASSQVGYEQYF.

The rearrangement joins TRBV5-4 to TRBJ2-5; 9 nucleotides agree with TRBD1. There are 15 residues in the CDR3. The trim removed 2 bases at V and 4 bases at J, leaving 6 bases unmatched. Per germline, CDR1 SGHNT and CDR2 YYREEE (reference sequence). This chain's CDR3 is CASSLSTGGRETQYF. The DNA of the CDR3 is TGTGCCAGCAGCTTATCCACAGGGGGCCGAGAGACCCAGTACTTC.

The table lists this clone with a few counts. The chain joins TRBV18 to TRBJ2-5; 9 bases match TRBD1. Germline-derived CDR1 and CDR2 are KGHSH and LQKENI. J gave up 2 bases and V 1 base, and 8 bases lay outside the gene matches. The CDR3 runs 17 residues. The CDR3 region is CASSPQQVGTGQETQYF. The CDR3 DNA reads TGTGCCAGCTCACCACAGCAGGTTGGGACAGGGCAAGAGACCCAGTACTTC.

The chain carries TRBV28 and TRBJ2-5; D is uncertain. The germline CDR1 and CDR2 sequences are MDHEN and SYDVKM. CDR3 size: 14 residues. Trimming took 5 bases from V and 6 from J, leaving 16 bases between them. CDR3 sequence (DNA): TGTGCCAGCAGTAAGAAGCCGACCACACAGACCCAGTACTTC. It codes for CASSKKPTTQTQYF.

This clone turned up a few times. V gene TRBV28 combines with J gene TRBJ1-2; D remains unclear. V dropped 3 bases and J dropped 12 bases, with 14 bases sitting between them. Per germline, CDR1 MDHEN and CDR2 SYDVKM. CDR3 length: 12 amino acids. CDR3 nucleotide sequence: TGTGCCAGCAGTTTGGTCACTGGGAACGACACCTTC. It translates to CASSLVTGNDTF.

The sample holds a few counts of this clone. V gene TRBV7-2 combines with J gene TRBJ2-3; maybe TRBD1 (5 bases). Germline CDR1 and CDR2: SGHTA and FQGNSA. The CDR3 loop spans 13 amino acids. Trimming took 2 bases from V and 6 from J, leaving 9 bases between them. The CDR3 nucleotides read TGTGCCAGCAGCTTACTCAGGGCCGATACGCAGTATTTT. Encoded protein: CASSLLRADTQYF.

Notes on this clone: Other nucleotide sequences in the sample specify the same CDR3. The chain recombines TRBV7-2 with TRBJ2-6; D is uncertain. Germline assignment: CDR1 SGHTA and CDR2 FQGNSA. Trimming shortened V by 8 bases and J by 0 bases, and 5 bases separated the two germline ends. This CDR3 comprises 13 residues. CDR3 in amino acids: CASSRSGANVLTF. The CDR3 nucleotides are TGTGCCAGCTCGCGCTCTGGGGCCAACGTCCTGACTTTC.